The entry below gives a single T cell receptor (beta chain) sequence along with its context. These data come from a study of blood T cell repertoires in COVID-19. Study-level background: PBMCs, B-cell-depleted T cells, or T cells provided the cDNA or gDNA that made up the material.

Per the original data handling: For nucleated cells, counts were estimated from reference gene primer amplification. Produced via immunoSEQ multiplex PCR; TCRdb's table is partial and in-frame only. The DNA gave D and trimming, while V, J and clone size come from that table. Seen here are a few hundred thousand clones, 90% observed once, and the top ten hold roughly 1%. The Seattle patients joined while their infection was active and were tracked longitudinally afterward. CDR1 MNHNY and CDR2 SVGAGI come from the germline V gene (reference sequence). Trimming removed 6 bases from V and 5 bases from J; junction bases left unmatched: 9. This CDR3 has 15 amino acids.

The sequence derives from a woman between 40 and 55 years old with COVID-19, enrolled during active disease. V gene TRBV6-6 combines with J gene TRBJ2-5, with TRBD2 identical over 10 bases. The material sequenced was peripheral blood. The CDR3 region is CASRASGRLHETQYF. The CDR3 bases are TGTGCCAGCAGGGCTAGCGGGAGACTCCACGAGACCCAGTACTTC.